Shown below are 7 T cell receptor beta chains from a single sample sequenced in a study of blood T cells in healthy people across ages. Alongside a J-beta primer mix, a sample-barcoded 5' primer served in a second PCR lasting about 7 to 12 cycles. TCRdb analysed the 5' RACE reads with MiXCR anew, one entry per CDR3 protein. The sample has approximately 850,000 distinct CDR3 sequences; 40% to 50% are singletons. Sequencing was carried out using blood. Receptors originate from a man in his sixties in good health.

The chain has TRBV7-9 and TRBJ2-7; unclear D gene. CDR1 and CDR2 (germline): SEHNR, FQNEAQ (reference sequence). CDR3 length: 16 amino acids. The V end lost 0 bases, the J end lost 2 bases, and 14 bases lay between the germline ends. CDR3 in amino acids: CASSLAEGRLAYEQYF. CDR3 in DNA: TGTGCCAGCAGCTTAGCCGAAGGCCGGTTAGCCTACGAGCAGTACTTC.

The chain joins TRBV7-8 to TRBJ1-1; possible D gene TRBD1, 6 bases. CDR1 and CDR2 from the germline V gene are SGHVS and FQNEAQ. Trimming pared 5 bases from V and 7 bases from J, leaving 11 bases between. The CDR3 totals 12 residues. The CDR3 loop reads CASSARGSEAFF. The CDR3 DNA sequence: TGTGCCAGCAGCGCCAGGGGAAGTGAAGCTTTCTTT. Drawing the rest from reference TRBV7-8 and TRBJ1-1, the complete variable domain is GAGVSQSPRYKVAKRGQDVALRCDPISGHVSLFWYQQALGQGPEFLTYFQNEAQLDKSGLPSDRFFAERPEGSVSTLKIQRTQQEDSAVYLCASSARGSEAFFGQGTRLTVV.

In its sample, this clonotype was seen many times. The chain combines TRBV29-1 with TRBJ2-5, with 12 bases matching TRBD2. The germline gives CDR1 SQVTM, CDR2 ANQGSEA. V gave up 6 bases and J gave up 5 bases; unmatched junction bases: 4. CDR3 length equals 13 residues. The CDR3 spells CSVGTSGWETQYF. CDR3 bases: TGCAGCGTGGGGACTAGCGGGTGGGAGACCCAGTACTTC.

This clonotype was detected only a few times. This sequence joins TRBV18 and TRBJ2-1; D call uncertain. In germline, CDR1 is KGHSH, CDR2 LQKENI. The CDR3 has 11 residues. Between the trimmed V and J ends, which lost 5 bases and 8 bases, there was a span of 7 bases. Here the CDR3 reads CASSSSDEQFF. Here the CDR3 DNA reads TGTGCCAGCTCAAGCTCGGATGAGCAGTTCTTC.

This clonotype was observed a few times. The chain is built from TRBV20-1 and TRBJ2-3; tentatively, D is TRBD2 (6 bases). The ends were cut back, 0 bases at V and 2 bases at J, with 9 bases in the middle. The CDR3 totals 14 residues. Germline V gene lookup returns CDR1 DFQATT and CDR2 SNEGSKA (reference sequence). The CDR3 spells CSARESGDTDTQYF. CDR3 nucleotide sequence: TGCAGTGCTAGAGAGTCGGGGGACACAGATACGCAGTATTTT.

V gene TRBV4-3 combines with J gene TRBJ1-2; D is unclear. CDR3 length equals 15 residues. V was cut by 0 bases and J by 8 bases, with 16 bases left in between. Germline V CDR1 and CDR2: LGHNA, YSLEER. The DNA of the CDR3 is TGCGCCAGCAGCCAAGATGGGAACAGCGCCTGGGGCTACACCTTC. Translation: CASSQDGNSAWGYTF.

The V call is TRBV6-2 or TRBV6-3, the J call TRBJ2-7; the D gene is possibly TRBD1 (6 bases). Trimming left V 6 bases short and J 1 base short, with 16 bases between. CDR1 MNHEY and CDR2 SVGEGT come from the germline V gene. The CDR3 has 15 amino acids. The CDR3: CASSFAGTRSYEQYF. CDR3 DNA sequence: TGTGCCAGCAGCTTTGCCGGGACAAGATCCTACGAGCAGTACTTC.